Shown below are 20 T cell receptor beta chains from a single sample sequenced in a study of cytomegalovirus exposure and HLA in healthy donors. PCR used 60 Vbeta primers and 13 Jbeta primers. Sequenced by immunoSEQ multiplex PCR; TCRdb stores in-frame clones only, minus some. The data contain 180,000 or so clones, 80% to 90% of them singletons. Sequenced material: PBMCs. The receptors originated from a man aged 18 to 35 in good health and CMV-seropositive.

The chain uses TRBV11-2 and TRBJ2-7; 9 bases are a match to TRBD1. This CDR3 is built from 15 residues. Losses at the gene ends were 0 bases for V and 5 bases for J; bases not matched to a gene: 5. Germline CDR1 reads SGHAT; CDR2 reads FQNNGV. CDR3 bases: TGTGCCAGCAGCTTAGAGGGGGACAGGGTTCACGAGCAGTACTTC. This codes for CASSLEGDRVHEQYF.

The rearrangement links TRBV9 to TRBJ1-2; 7 nucleotides agree with TRBD1. V trimming: 3 bases; J trimming: 6 bases; junction bases outside the gene matches: 5. CDR1 is SGDLS and CDR2 is YYNGEE in the germline V gene. This CDR3 has 13 amino acids. CDR3 nucleotides: TGTGCCAGCAGCGGCGACAGGGCGGATGGCTACACCTTC. Translated, it gives CASSGDRADGYTF. The complete variable domain, with remaining parts taken from reference TRBV9 and TRBJ1-2, reads DSGVTQTPKHLITATGQRVTLRCSPRSGDLSVYWYQQSLDQGLQFLIQYYNGEERAKGNILERFSAQQFPDLHSELNLSSLELGDSALYFCASSGDRADGYTFGSGTRLTVV.

V is TRBV6-1 and J is TRBJ1-4; possible D gene TRBD1, 5 bases. This CDR3 is 14 amino acids long. CDR1 is MNHNS and CDR2 is SASEGT in the germline V gene. V was pared by 5 bases and J by 3 bases, with 10 bases between. CDR3 amino acids: CASSFQGANEKLFF. Here the CDR3 DNA reads TGTGCCAGCAGTTTCCAGGGCGCTAATGAAAAACTGTTTTTT.

V and J are TRBV10-2 and TRBJ2-7, with D possibly being TRBD2 (5 bases). V gave up 2 bases and J gave up 3 bases, with 5 bases separating them. This CDR3 has 12 amino acids. Per germline, CDR1 WSHSY and CDR2 SAAADI. The CDR3 protein is CASSETSYEQYF. CDR3 coding DNA: TGCGCCAGCAGTGAGACTAGCTACGAGCAGTACTTC.

This clone showed up just once. This chain uses TRBV14 with TRBJ2-1; the match to TRBD1 covers 8 bases. Losses at the gene ends were 3 bases for V and 5 bases for J; bases not matched to a gene: 3. Germline CDR1 is SGHDN and CDR2 is FVKESK. The CDR3 length is 14 residues. The DNA of the CDR3 is TGTGCCAGCAGCCAGTACAGGGGGGACAATGAGCAGTTCTTC. It is translated as CASSQYRGDNEQFF. The full variable domain, rest sourced from reference TRBV14 and TRBJ2-1, is EAGVTQFPSHSVIEKGQTVTLRCDPISGHDNLYWYRRVMGKEIKFLLHFVKESKQDESGMPNNRFLAERTGGTYSTLKVQPAELEDSGVYFCASSQYRGDNEQFFGPGTRLTVL.

The chain has TRBV2 and TRBJ2-1, with 9 positions matching TRBD2. Germline loops: CDR1 SNHLY, CDR2 FYNNEI. The CDR3 extends over 17 amino acids. V trimming: 6 bases; J trimming: 0 bases; junction bases outside the gene matches: 9. Written as DNA, the CDR3 is TGTGCCAGCAGCAGGACTAGCGTGCGAGACTCCTACAATGAGCAGTTCTTC. It translates to CASSRTSVRDSYNEQFF.

The chain carries TRBV5-1 and TRBJ2-3, with D maybe TRBD1 (5 bases). V was cut by 8 bases and J by 6 bases, with 10 bases left in between. Germline CDR1 is SGHRS and CDR2 is YFSETQ. The CDR3 consists of 11 residues. The CDR3 loop reads CASQDSDTQYF. The CDR3 nucleotides are TGCGCCAGTCAAGACAGCGATACGCAGTATTTT.

The chain has TRBV27 and TRBJ2-6; 8 bases align to TRBD1. The CDR3 covers 18 residues. Unmatched junction bases numbered 10, after V lost 6 bases and J lost 0 bases. The germline CDR1 and CDR2 sequences are MNHEY and SMNVEV (reference sequence). In DNA form, the CDR3 reads TGTGCCAGCAGCCGACGGGACAGGACCGGCTCTGGGGCCAACGTCCTGACTTTC. Its protein is CASSRRDRTGSGANVLTF.

This rearrangement joins TRBV5-1 to TRBJ2-5; 8 positions agree with TRBD1. V was clipped by 4 bases and J by 5 bases; unmatched bases: 10. CDR3 length equals 15 residues. Looked up from germline, CDR1 is SGHRS and CDR2 is YFSETQ. The chain's CDR3 is CASSPTRTGLETQYF. As DNA, the CDR3 is TGCGCCAGCAGCCCCACTAGGACAGGGCTGGAGACCCAGTACTTC.

This rearrangement joins TRBV7-2 to TRBJ1-5; unclear D gene. Trimming pared 1 base from V and 0 bases from J, leaving 10 bases between. In germline, CDR1 is SGHTA, CDR2 FQGNSA. This CDR3 has 16 residues. The CDR3, as DNA: TGTGCCAGCAGCTTAGAGCCCATTTATAGCAATCAGCCCCAGCATTTT. It codes for CASSLEPIYSNQPQHF.

The J gene is TRBJ2-7, the V gene TRBV5-1; tentatively, D is TRBD2 (7 bases). The CDR3 totals 16 residues. Trimming pared 0 bases from V and 0 bases from J, leaving 13 bases between. Germline V gives CDR1 SGHRS, CDR2 YFSETQ. In DNA, the CDR3 is TGCGCCAGCAGCTTGGGTGGGGGGGGCCGCTCCTACGAGCAGTACTTC. This translates into CASSLGGGGRSYEQYF.

The chain recombines TRBV27 with TRBJ1-5; 7 bases line up with TRBD1. Trimming took 0 bases from V and 4 from J; bases not matched to a gene: 3. The germline V gene encodes CDR1 MNHEY and CDR2 SMNVEV (reference sequence). This CDR3 contains 15 residues. The CDR3: CASSLSATGNQPQHF. The CDR3 DNA reads as TGTGCCAGCAGTTTATCCGCGACAGGGAATCAGCCCCAGCATTTT.

The V gene is TRBV5-4, the J gene TRBJ1-6; D possibly corresponds to TRBD1 (6 bases). V was pared by 3 bases and J by 2 bases, with 12 bases between. CDR1 is SGHNT, CDR2 YYREEE, per germline (reference sequence). CDR3 length: 16 amino acids. CDR3 in DNA: TGTGCCAGCAGCTCCAGGGACATCACCTATAATTCACCCCTCCACTTT. As protein: CASSSRDITYNSPLHF.

This chain joins TRBV29-1 and TRBJ2-5; TRBD1 agrees at 7 bases. Germline lookup yields CDR1 SQVTM and CDR2 ANQGSEA. Trimming cost V 7 bases and J 2 bases; bases outside gene matches: 7. This CDR3 has 13 amino acids. The CDR3 protein is CSGAGTAQETQYF. The CDR3, as DNA: TGCAGCGGGGCCGGGACAGCACAAGAGACCCAGTACTTC. Using reference TRBV29-1 and TRBJ2-5 for the parts outside the CDR3, the full variable domain is SAVISQKPSRDICQRGTSLTIQCQVDSQVTMMFWYRQQPGQSLTLIATANQGSEATYESGFVIDKFPISRPNLTFSTLTVSNMSPEDSSIYLCSGAGTAQETQYFGPGTRLLVL.

The V and J genes are TRBV11-2 and TRBJ2-1, with D perhaps TRBD1 (6 bases). Germline lookup yields CDR1 SGHAT and CDR2 FQNNGV. V was cut by 0 bases and J by 3 bases, with 12 bases left in between. The CDR3 consists of 16 residues. The CDR3 DNA reads as TGTGCCAGCAGCTTAGAGTGGACAGATATCTACAATGAGCAGTTCTTC. It specifies CASSLEWTDIYNEQFF.

This sequence joins TRBV7-2 and TRBJ2-2, with D possibly being TRBD2 (5 bases). The CDR3 is made up of 14 amino acids. V was trimmed by 0 bases and J by 4 bases, leaving 6 bases between them. The germline V gene encodes CDR1 SGHTA and CDR2 FQGNSA. CDR3 sequence (DNA): TGTGCCAGCAGCTTAGCACTAGTCACCGGGGAGCTGTTTTTT. Protein: CASSLALVTGELFF. The full variable domain, with the rest looked up from reference TRBV7-2 and TRBJ2-2, is GAGVSQSPSNKVTEKGKDVELRCDPISGHTALYWYRQSLGQGLEFLIYFQGNSAPDKSGLPSDRFSAERTGGSVSTLTIQRTQQEDSAVYLCASSLALVTGELFFGEGSRLTVL.

The chain links TRBV5-8 to TRBJ2-3; TRBD2 matches at 13 bases. V lost 0 bases, J lost 2 bases, and 6 bases stayed unmatched. Looked up from germline, CDR1 is SGHTS and CDR2 is YDEGEE. The CDR3 is 18 amino acids. The chain's CDR3 is CASSLGLAGGSDTDTQYF. In nucleotides, the CDR3 is TGTGCCAGCAGCTTGGGACTAGCGGGGGGCTCAGACACAGATACGCAGTATTTT.

In its sample, this clone was seen once. This chain connects TRBV12-5 to TRBJ2-7; the match to TRBD1 covers 8 bases. With 6 bases clipped from V and 5 bases from J, the junction kept 6 bases outside the gene matches. The CDR3 extends over 13 amino acids. Looked up from germline, CDR1 is LGHNT and CDR2 is FRNRAP. CDR3 residues: CASGDRVIHEQYF. In nucleotides, the CDR3 is TGTGCTAGTGGGGACAGGGTTATCCACGAGCAGTACTTC. Supplemented by reference TRBV12-5 and TRBJ2-7, the full variable domain reads DARVTQTPRHKVTEMGQEVTMRCQPILGHNTVFWYRQTMMQGLELLAYFRNRAPLDDSGMPKDRFSAEMPDATLATLKIQPSEPRDSAVYFCASGDRVIHEQYFGPGTRLTVT.

The J gene is TRBJ1-5, the V gene TRBV30; no firm D call. Deletions cut 0 bases from V and 5 bases from J, with 14 bases between. Germline lookup yields CDR1 GTSNPN and CDR2 SVGIG (reference sequence). The CDR3 runs to 15 residues. CDR3 DNA sequence: TGTGCCTGGAGTGTTTCTCGGGGAGGGTATCAGCCCCAGCATTTT. Protein sequence: CAWSVSRGGYQPQHF.

As for this clone: The junction departs from germline at one end; a sequencing error may be responsible. The rearrangement uses TRBV30 and TRBJ2-7, with TRBD1 matching 7 bases. Germline assignment: CDR1 GTSNPN and CDR2 SVGIG (reference sequence). CDR3 length: 14 amino acids. The CDR3: CAWGLTGVSHEQYF. CDR3 in DNA: TGTGCCTGGGGCCTTACAGGGGTCTCCCACGAGCAGTACTTC.